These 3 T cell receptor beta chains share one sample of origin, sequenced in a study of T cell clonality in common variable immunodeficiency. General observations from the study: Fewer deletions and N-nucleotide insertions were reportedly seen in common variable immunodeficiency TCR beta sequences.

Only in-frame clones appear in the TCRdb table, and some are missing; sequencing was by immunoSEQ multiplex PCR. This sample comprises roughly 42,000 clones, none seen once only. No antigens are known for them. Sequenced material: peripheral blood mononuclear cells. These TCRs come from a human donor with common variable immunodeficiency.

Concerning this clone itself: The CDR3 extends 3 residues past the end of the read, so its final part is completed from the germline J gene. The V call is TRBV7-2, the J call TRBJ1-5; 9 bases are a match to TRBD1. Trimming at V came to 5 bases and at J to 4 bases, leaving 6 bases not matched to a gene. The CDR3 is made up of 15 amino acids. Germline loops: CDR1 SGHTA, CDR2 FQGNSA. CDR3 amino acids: CASSPVGQGNQPQHF. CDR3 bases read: TGTGCCAGCAGCCCAGTGGGACAGGGAAATCAGCCC.

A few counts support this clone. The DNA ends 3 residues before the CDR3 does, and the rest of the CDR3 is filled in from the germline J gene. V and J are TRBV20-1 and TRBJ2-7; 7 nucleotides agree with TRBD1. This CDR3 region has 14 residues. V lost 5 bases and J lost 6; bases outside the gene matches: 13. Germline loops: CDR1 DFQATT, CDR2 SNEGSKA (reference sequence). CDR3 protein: CSARLQGLPGEQYF. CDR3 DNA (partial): TGCAGTGCTCGGTTACAGGGGTTGCCGGGCGAG.

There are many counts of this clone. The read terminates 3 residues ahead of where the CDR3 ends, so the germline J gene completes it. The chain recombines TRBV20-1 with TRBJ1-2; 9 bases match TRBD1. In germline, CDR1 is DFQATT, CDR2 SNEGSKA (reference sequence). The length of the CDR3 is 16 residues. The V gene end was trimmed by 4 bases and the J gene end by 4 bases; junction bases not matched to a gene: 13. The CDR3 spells CSATIPGQGIGYGYTF. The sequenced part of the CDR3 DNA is TGCAGTGCTACCATCCCGGGACAGGGTATCGGCTATGGC.